Listed here are 32 T cell receptor beta chains from one sample, sequenced in a study of Ad26.COV2.S vaccination and SARS-CoV-2 variants. This table comes from immunoSEQ multiplex PCR, and its TCRdb copy is limited to in-frame clones, with some not included. Counted here are around 140,000 clones, 86% occurring once; the ten biggest clones make up around 5%. The starting material was peripheral blood, obtained after recovery from COVID-19. The receptors derive from a human donor who had recovered from COVID-19.

In DNA form, the CDR3 reads TGCGCCAGCAGCCAACGATCTGGCTACGAGCAGTACTTC. Translated: CASSQRSGYEQYF. The chain has TRBV4-3 and TRBJ2-7, with D unclear. V was pared by 2 bases and J by 3 bases, with 8 bases between. The CDR3 contains 13 residues. CDR1 is LGHNA and CDR2 is YSLEER in the germline V gene.

The chain links TRBV28 to TRBJ1-5; 8 bases fit TRBD1. Germline CDR1 and CDR2: MDHEN and SYDVKM. The V segment lost 2 bases and the J segment 3 bases; nucleotides outside the gene matches: 9. The CDR3 loop spans 17 amino acids. The CDR3 nucleotides read TGTGCCAGCAGTTTAAGGGGGCTACAGGGGGTCAATCAGCCCCAGCATTTT. Encoded protein: CASSLRGLQGVNQPQHF.

The genes are TRBV5-1 and TRBJ1-1; D is uncertain. V was trimmed by 0 bases and J by 2 bases, leaving 11 bases between them. This CDR3 contains 15 residues. Germline V lookup: CDR1 SGHRS, CDR2 YFSETQ. CDR3 nucleotide sequence: TGCGCCAGCAGCTTGGCGCCCGGGATAAACACTGAAGCTTTCTTT. Its translation: CASSLAPGINTEAFF.

The rearrangement joins TRBV5-6 to TRBJ2-1; TRBD2 agrees at 9 bases. The germline gives CDR1 SGHDT, CDR2 YYEEEE. The CDR3 loop spans 16 amino acids. Unmatched junction bases numbered 11, after V lost 3 bases and J lost 7 bases. The CDR3 sequence: CASSYQAGGYGNEQFF. CDR3 bases: TGTGCCAGCAGCTACCAAGCGGGGGGATATGGGAATGAGCAGTTCTTC.

The chain joins TRBV7-2 to TRBJ1-1, with D unclear. This CDR3 comprises 15 residues. V lost 0 bases, J lost 1 base, and 9 bases lay in between. The germline V gene encodes CDR1 SGHTA and CDR2 FQGNSA. The CDR3 spells CASSLALGRNTEAFF. CDR3 in DNA: TGTGCCAGCAGCTTAGCGCTAGGCCGGAACACTGAAGCTTTCTTT.

The rearrangement joins TRBV19 to TRBJ2-3; D uncertain. Trimming cost V 7 bases and J 0 bases, with 11 bases left between them. Germline V gives CDR1 LNHDA, CDR2 SQIVND (reference sequence). The CDR3 totals 14 residues. CDR3 DNA: TGTGCCAGTACCATCGGGTGGAGCACAGATACGCAGTATTTT. Its translation: CASTIGWSTDTQYF. Full variable domain (outside the CDR3, taken from reference TRBV19 and TRBJ2-3): DGGITQSPKYLFRKEGQNVTLSCEQNLNHDAMYWYRQDPGQGLRLIYYSQIVNDFQKGDIAEGYSVSREKKESFPLTVTSAQKNPTAFYLCASTIGWSTDTQYFGPGTRLTVL.

This chain joins TRBV4-2 and TRBJ2-6, with D possibly called TRBD1 or TRBD2 (5 bases each). The CDR3 is 18 amino acids. Trimming removed 1 base from V and 2 bases from J, with 15 bases in between. Germline values: CDR1 LGHNA, CDR2 YNFKEQ. The CDR3 is CASSQVGGMGAGANVLTF. CDR3 coding DNA: TGTGCCAGCAGCCAAGTTGGGGGAATGGGGGCTGGGGCCAACGTCCTGACTTTC.

The CDR3 bases are TGTGCCAGCAGTCGGACAGAGAACACTGAAGCTTTCTTT. Its protein product is CASSRTENTEAFF. The genes are TRBV6-6 and TRBJ1-1; possibly TRBD1 for D (6 bases). From germline, CDR1 is MNHNY and CDR2 SVGAGI (reference sequence). CDR3 length equals 13 residues. V lost 5 bases and J 1 base, leaving 8 bases between the germline ends.

The rearrangement uses TRBV27 and TRBJ2-3, with D perhaps TRBD1 or TRBD2 (5 bases each). The CDR3 runs 16 residues. V lost 4 bases to trimming and J lost 4 bases, with 18 bases between them. Germline CDR1 reads MNHEY; CDR2 reads SMNVEV (reference sequence). CDR3 nucleotide sequence: TGTGCCAGCAGTTCATCAGGGAGAGGTATCTCAGATACGCAGTATTTT. Translating gives CASSSSGRGISDTQYF.

The CDR3 spells CASSSDVLPTRVEYF. DNA of the CDR3: TGTGCCAGCAGCTCGGACGTCCTTCCGACCCGCGTGGAGTACTTC. The chain carries TRBV5-4 and TRBJ2-7; D is ambiguous. The CDR3 contains 15 residues. V lost 3 bases and J lost 11, with 24 bases in between. CDR1 is SGHNT, CDR2 YYREEE, per germline (reference sequence).

Comments on this clone: In the same sample, other DNA sequences code for this CDR3. The chain is built from TRBV6-5 and TRBJ1-1, with D tentatively TRBD1 (5 bases). With 5 bases removed from V and 4 bases from J, the gap between germline ends came to 8 bases. From germline, CDR1 is MNHEY and CDR2 SVGAGI. This CDR3 is built from 12 residues. CDR3 loop: CASSPGGTEAFF. In DNA, the CDR3 is TGTGCCAGCAGTCCGGGGGGCACTGAAGCTTTCTTT.

In this sample, this clone turned up once. The CDR3 loop reads CASRGAEEKLFF. The CDR3 DNA reads as TGTGCCAGCCGAGGGGCGGAAGAAAAACTGTTTTTT. The rearrangement uses TRBV6-5 and TRBJ1-4, with D possibly matching TRBD1 (5 bases). The germline V gene encodes CDR1 MNHEY and CDR2 SVGAGI. The CDR3 consists of 12 residues. Trimming cost V 8 bases and J 8 bases, with 12 bases left between them.

The genes are TRBV7-2 and TRBJ1-1; 8 nucleotides line up with TRBD1. There are 13 residues in the CDR3. CDR1 and CDR2 (germline): SGHTA, FQGNSA. J was trimmed by 6 bases and V by 5 bases; bases with no gene match: 5. Written as DNA, the CDR3 is TGTGCCAGCAGCGGGAGGACAGGGTCTGAAGCTTTCTTT. It translates to CASSGRTGSEAFF.

The chain joins TRBV7-2 to TRBJ1-1; D is unresolved. The V and J ends lost 1 base and 1 base respectively, with 7 bases between them. The germline CDR1 and CDR2 sequences are SGHTA and FQGNSA. This CDR3 is 14 amino acids long. The CDR3 DNA reads TGTGCCAGCAGCTTAGGACTGGGGAACACTGAAGCTTTCTTT. It codes for CASSLGLGNTEAFF.

The J gene is TRBJ1-1, the V gene TRBV19; D call uncertain. Between the trimmed V and J ends, which lost 3 bases and 6 bases, there was a span of 14 bases. Germline CDR1 reads LNHDA; CDR2 reads SQIVND (reference sequence). The CDR3 length is 14 residues. CDR3 bases: TGTGCCAGTAGTATCGTCTCGGGTAACTCTGAAGCTTTCTTT. Protein: CASSIVSGNSEAFF.

This chain connects TRBV11-3 to TRBJ1-5, with TRBD1 as a possible D gene (5 bases). CDR3 length: 15 amino acids. CDR1 and CDR2 (germline): SGHNT, YENEEA. V shed 4 bases and J shed 2 bases, with 12 bases lying between them. CDR3 protein: CASSSPGGCNQPQHF. The CDR3 DNA sequence: TGTGCCAGCAGCTCCCCTGGGGGGTGCAATCAGCCCCAGCATTTT.

This clone was counted a single time. The V and J genes are TRBV5-1 and TRBJ2-6; D might be TRBD2 (5 bases). With 5 bases removed from V and 1 base from J, the gap between germline ends came to 7 bases. In germline, CDR1 is SGHRS, CDR2 YFSETQ. The CDR3 length is 14 residues. The CDR3 DNA reads TGCGCCAGCAGTGAGGGATCTGGGGCCAACGTCCTGACTTTC. This encodes CASSEGSGANVLTF.

The gene calls are TRBV7-2 and TRBJ2-3, with D perhaps TRBD1 (5 bases). Trimming pared 1 base from V and 0 bases from J, leaving 17 bases between. The germline gives CDR1 SGHTA, CDR2 FQGNSA. The CDR3 totals 18 residues. CDR3 protein: CASSLGRQRPFSTDTQYF. In nucleotides, the CDR3 is TGTGCCAGCAGCTTAGGGAGACAGCGCCCTTTTAGCACAGATACGCAGTATTTT. The whole variable domain, filled in from reference TRBV7-2 and TRBJ2-3, reads GAGVSQSPSNKVTEKGKDVELRCDPISGHTALYWYRQSLGQGLEFLIYFQGNSAPDKSGLPSDRFSAERTGGSVSTLTIQRTQQEDSAVYLCASSLGRQRPFSTDTQYFGPGTRLTVL.

Only a few counts were recorded for this clone. This chain joins TRBV24-1 and TRBJ2-5; 9 bases line up with TRBD2. Per the germline V gene, CDR1 is KGHDR and CDR2 is SFDVKD. Trimming removed 12 bases from V and 2 bases from J; junction bases left unmatched: 12. The CDR3 consists of 15 residues. CDR3 DNA sequence: TGTGCCTGTTTCGGGCTAGCGGGATTTCAAGAGACCCAGTACTTC. Translated: CACFGLAGFQETQYF.

J is TRBJ2-3 and V is TRBV24-1, with D perhaps matching TRBD2 (5 bases). Germline V gene data show CDR1 as KGHDR and CDR2 as SFDVKD. Between the trimmed V and J ends, which lost 5 bases and 0 bases, there was a span of 5 bases. This CDR3 is 13 amino acids long. The DNA for the CDR3 is TGTGCCACCAGTGGCGGGAGCACAGATACGCAGTATTTT. Protein sequence: CATSGGSTDTQYF.

The sample holds a few counts of this clone. The V call is TRBV2, the J call TRBJ1-6, with D maybe TRBD1 (5 bases). Germline V CDR1 and CDR2: SNHLY, FYNNEI. This CDR3 spans 14 amino acids. Deletions cut 11 bases from V and 8 bases from J, with 19 bases between. This CDR3 reads CAGAGQGGDSPLHF. The CDR3 region has the DNA TGTGCCGGAGCAGGTCAGGGCGGGGATTCACCCCTCCACTTT.

The chain couples TRBV27 to TRBJ2-7; 9 nucleotides line up with TRBD1. This CDR3 comprises 17 residues. The ends lost 0 bases at V and 5 bases at J; junction bases unmatched: 11. Germline V lookup: CDR1 MNHEY, CDR2 SMNVEV (reference sequence). The CDR3 loop reads CASSLSPAGTGNHEQYF. The CDR3 nucleotides are TGTGCCAGCAGTTTATCGCCGGCCGGGACAGGGAACCACGAGCAGTACTTC.

The CDR3 loop reads CASSLATINEKLFF. The CDR3 region has the DNA TGTGCCAGCAGCTTGGCAACTATTAATGAAAAACTGTTTTTT. The chain links TRBV5-5 to TRBJ1-4; D is undetermined. Trimming took off 0 bases at V and 4 bases at J, with 7 bases between the two ends. Per germline, CDR1 SGHKS and CDR2 YYEKEE (reference sequence). The CDR3 loop spans 14 amino acids.

This clone came up once. The J gene is TRBJ1-4, the V gene TRBV19; the D gene is possibly TRBD1 (5 bases). The germline gives CDR1 LNHDA, CDR2 SQIVND (reference sequence). With 5 bases removed from V and 5 bases from J, the gap between germline ends came to 12 bases. This CDR3 spans 14 amino acids. The DNA of the CDR3 is TGTGCCAGTAGTCCCTGGGCAGGGAATGAAAAACTGTTTTTT. This codes for CASSPWAGNEKLFF.

The CDR3 loop reads CASSEAQKGRVAFF. The CDR3, as DNA: TGTGCCAGCAGTGAAGCGCAAAAGGGGCGCGTAGCTTTCTTT. This rearrangement joins TRBV6-1 to TRBJ1-1; a weak D match, TRBD1 (5 bases). Per the germline V gene, CDR1 is MNHNS and CDR2 is SASEGT. V dropped 0 bases and J dropped 10 bases, with 15 bases sitting between them. The CDR3 contains 14 residues.

The chain joins TRBV9 to TRBJ1-4; 10 bases map to TRBD1. This CDR3 has 14 amino acids. CDR1 and CDR2 from the germline V gene are SGDLS and YYNGEE. With 3 bases clipped from V and 6 bases from J, the junction kept 2 bases outside the gene matches. The DNA for the CDR3 is TGTGCCAGCAGCGCGGGACAGGGGTATGAAAAACTGTTTTTT. As protein: CASSAGQGYEKLFF.

This clone was seen only once. The chain has TRBV6-6 and TRBJ1-1; no clear D gene. The V gene's germline CDR1 is MNHNY and CDR2 SVGAGI (reference sequence). Between the trimmed V and J ends, which lost 7 bases and 0 bases, there was a span of 33 bases. The CDR3 has 21 residues. CDR3 protein: CASTYDNPPLGGRELNTEAFF. Written as DNA, the CDR3 is TGTGCCAGCACCTACGATAACCCGCCCCTGGGAGGTCGGGAACTGAACACTGAAGCTTTCTTT.

This clone was counted a single time. V is TRBV19 and J is TRBJ1-2; TRBD1 is a possible D gene (6 bases). There are 16 residues in the CDR3. Germline V gene data show CDR1 as LNHDA and CDR2 as SQIVND (reference sequence). V was clipped by 3 bases and J by 4 bases, with 18 bases between them. In nucleotides, the CDR3 is TGTGCCAGTAGTATCGAGGGGAACAGGGCCTCCTATGGCTACACCTTC. Encoded protein: CASSIEGNRASYGYTF.

This clone was counted a few times. This chain uses TRBV3-1 (or the pseudogene TRBV3-2) with TRBJ2-7; 8 bases fit TRBD1. This CDR3 has 11 residues. CDR1 LGHDT and CDR2 YNNKEL come from the germline V gene (reference sequence). J lost 7 bases, V lost 4 bases, and 0 bases had no gene match. The CDR3 protein is CASSRQGEQYF. CDR3 nucleotide sequence: TGTGCCAGCAGCCGACAGGGGGAGCAGTACTTC.

This rearrangement joins TRBV19 to TRBJ2-1; the D gene is possibly TRBD2 (5 bases). Trimming took 9 bases from V and 4 from J, leaving 7 bases between them. This CDR3 contains 11 residues. Germline values: CDR1 LNHDA, CDR2 SQIVND (reference sequence). The CDR3 sequence is CASGIYNEQFF. The CDR3 DNA reads TGTGCCAGCGGGATTTACAATGAGCAGTTCTTC. Supplemented by reference TRBV19 and TRBJ2-1, the full variable domain reads DGGITQSPKYLFRKEGQNVTLSCEQNLNHDAMYWYRQDPGQGLRLIYYSQIVNDFQKGDIAEGYSVSREKKESFPLTVTSAQKNPTAFYLCASGIYNEQFFGPGTRLTVL.

The V gene is TRBV5-1, the J gene TRBJ2-5, with 13 bases lining up with TRBD2. The J segment lost 2 bases and the V segment lost 6 bases, leaving 1 base of the junction unmatched. The CDR3 has 14 residues. Germline V gives CDR1 SGHRS, CDR2 YFSETQ. Here the CDR3 reads CASKGLAGQETQYF. The CDR3 DNA sequence: TGCGCCAGCAAGGGACTAGCGGGGCAAGAGACCCAGTACTTC.

The chain is built from TRBV3-1 (or the pseudogene TRBV3-2) and TRBJ1-2; D possibly corresponds to TRBD1 (6 bases). CDR1 LGHDT and CDR2 YNNKEL come from the germline V gene (reference sequence). CDR3 length: 14 residues. V lost 4 bases, J lost 3 bases, and 12 bases lay in between. The CDR3 is CASSRQTGDYGYTF. The CDR3 DNA is TGTGCCAGCAGCCGCCAGACAGGAGACTATGGCTACACCTTC.